This passage covers 5 T cell receptor beta chains from one sample sequenced in a study of blood T cell repertoires in COVID-19. Profiling relied on immunoSEQ multiplex PCR, and the TCRdb table lists in-frame clones only, not all of them. Of 70,000 to 95,000 clones in the sample, about 86% were seen once. Sample: peripheral blood. All receptors derive from a woman between 65 and 79 years old with acute or convalescent COVID-19.

The chain uses TRBV12-3 or TRBV12-4 and TRBJ2-1, with D uncertain. The CDR3 loop spans 13 amino acids. V was cut by 2 bases and J by 7 bases, with 9 bases left in between. The CDR3: CASSLMTLNEQFF. As DNA, the CDR3 is TGTGCCAGCAGTTTAATGACTCTAAATGAGCAGTTCTTC.

The J gene is TRBJ2-3, the V gene TRBV6-5, with D perhaps matching TRBD1 (5 bases). Germline CDR1 reads MNHEY; CDR2 reads SVGAGI. This CDR3 region has 13 residues. Trimming stripped 8 bases from V and 6 bases from J, with 15 bases between. The CDR3 spells CASSTSGMDTQYF. The CDR3 bases are TGTGCCAGCTCTACTTCAGGGATGGATACGCAGTATTTT.

The rearrangement joins TRBV18 to TRBJ2-3; tentative D call: TRBD1 (5 bases). The germline gives CDR1 KGHSH, CDR2 LQKENI. CDR3 length: 14 amino acids. Trimming left V 3 bases short and J 5 bases short, with 12 bases between. The CDR3 sequence: CASSPGLSGDTQYF. The CDR3 DNA reads as TGTGCCAGCTCACCGGGGCTATCGGGAGATACGCAGTATTTT. Using reference TRBV18 and TRBJ2-3 for the parts outside the CDR3, the full variable domain is NAGVMQNPRHLVRRRGQEARLRCSPMKGHSHVYWYRQLPEEGLKFMVYLQKENIIDESGMPKERFSAEFPKEGPSILRIQQVVRGDSAAYFCASSPGLSGDTQYFGPGTRLTVL.

The gene calls are TRBV28 and TRBJ2-7; 9 nucleotides agree with TRBD1. Germline V CDR1 and CDR2: MDHEN, SYDVKM. Trimming at V came to 6 bases and at J to 3 bases, leaving 9 bases not matched to a gene. This CDR3 comprises 15 residues. In nucleotides, the CDR3 is TGTGCCAGCAGCGTGGTAGGGACAGGGCACTACGAGCAGTACTTC. Amino acid sequence: CASSVVGTGHYEQYF.

The V call is TRBV21-1, the J call TRBJ2-4; the table gives TRBD2 as D, unverified against the DNA. TRBV21-1 is a listed pseudogene. The CDR3 loop spans 17 amino acids. In nucleotides, the CDR3 is TGTGCCAGCAGCGCCGATTTGGAGGGAGGGACCAAAAACATTCAGTACTTC. Translated: CASSADLEGGTKNIQYF.